This T cell receptor beta chain was identified in a study of cytomegalovirus exposure and HLA in healthy donors. The ends were cut back, 4 bases at V and 4 bases at J, with 12 bases in the middle. The CDR3 covers 13 residues. The germline V gene has CDR1 SGHDT and CDR2 YYEEEE. The PCR ran on 60 Vbeta and 13 Jbeta primers. Generated by immunoSEQ multiplex PCR, the TCRdb table keeps only in-frame clones and is missing some. In the table there are 200,000 to 250,000 clones, approximately 80% of which are singletons. The chain employs TRBV5-6 and TRBJ2-7; D is perhaps TRBD1 (5 bases). The material sequenced was PBMCs. The clonotype was recovered from a woman in her fifties or sixties in good health and CMV-seropositive. This chain's CDR3 is CASSLDNQYEQYF. Written as DNA, the CDR3 is TGTGCCAGCAGCCTGGACAACCAGTACGAGCAGTACTTC. Using reference TRBV5-6 and TRBJ2-7 for the parts outside the CDR3, the full variable domain is DAGVTQSPTHLIKTRGQQVTLRCSPKSGHDTVSWYQQALGQGPQFIFQYYEEEERQRGNFPDRFSGHQFPNYSSELNVNALLLGDSALYLCASSLDNQYEQYFGPGTRLTVT.